This is a list of T cell receptor beta chains from one sample in a study of CD8+ T cells in alopecia areata. The repertoire was sequenced with immunoSEQ multiplex PCR; TCRdb's copy has only in-frame clones and lacks some. The sample yields 200,000 to 250,000 clones, 35% to 40% seen once. The material sequenced was CD4+ T cells sorted from blood, taken at approximately week 34, from a patient treated with tofacitinib. These receptors all stem from a human donor with alopecia areata. Both conserved end residues are trimmed from each CDR3. The D gene is left open where the match is weak. Only part of the rows carry a size: once, few, many, or a class if the clone is expanded.

10,NA,NA,TRBJ2-5,TRBV5-1,ASTANVETQY
10,NA,NA,TRBJ1-1,TRBV2,ASEGFGGLGI
12,NA,TRBD1,TRBJ2-4,TRBV10-2,ASKATGNKNIQY
10,NA,NA,TRBJ2-4,TRBV7-9,ASSLGQNIQY
15,NA,TRBD1,TRBJ1-2,TRBV30,AWSRRQGLYFNYGYT
13,NA,TRBD2,TRBJ2-7,TRBV5-1,ASSVAGGNTYEQY
13,NA,TRBD2,TRBJ2-1,TRBV5-6,ASSFTSGNYNEQF
13,NA,TRBD2,TRBJ2-5,TRBV30,AWSVVRGGKETQY
13,NA,TRBD1,TRBJ1-2,TRBV6-1,ASMPMDGTGNGYT
12,few,NA,TRBJ1-2,TRBV25-1,ASSGRAPRDGYT
12,NA,NA,TRBJ2-7,TRBV7-2,ASSLALQPYEQY
14,few,NA,TRBJ1-2,TRBV25-1,ASSASGTYNFYGYT
13,NA,NA,TRBJ2-1,TRBV7-9,ASSQVYGTSNEQF
13,few,NA,TRBJ2-1,TRBV6-6,ASNPYVVAVNEQF
13,few,TRBD2,TRBJ2-1,TRBV30,AWTRLADPYNEQF
11,few,NA,TRBJ1-2,TRBV18,ASSPGQIYGYT
12,few,TRBD2,TRBJ2-7,TRBV5-4,ASSSRTSGLEQY
11,NA,TRBD1,TRBJ1-2,TRBV25-1,ASRQGARYGYT
13,few,NA,TRBJ1-2,TRBV19,ASSVDSQPRYGYT
11,NA,NA,TRBJ1-1,TRBV29-1,SVVADVNTEAF
12,NA,NA,TRBJ2-3,TRBV5-1,ASRPGTSTDTQY
11,many,TRBD1,TRBJ2-4,TRBV5-5,ASSLAGQDIQY
13,NA,NA,TRBJ2-2,TRBV4-1,ASSQTGSNPGELF
11,few,TRBD1,TRBJ2-7,TRBV6-5,ASSYLDRDEQY
11,few,NA,TRBJ1-5,TRBV30,AWRGPAGQPQH
12,NA,NA,TRBJ2-7,TRBV7-9,ASSLSQSSYEQY
12,NA,TRBD2,TRBJ2-1,TRBV4-2,ASSRVLADNEQF
16,NA,TRBD2,TRBJ2-1,TRBV5-1,ASSILAGVSSSYNEQF
12,NA,TRBD1,TRBJ1-4,TRBV27,ASRRDREHEKLF
14,NA,NA,TRBJ1-2,TRBV6-6,ASTPRTASGDYGYT
13,NA,NA,TRBJ1-1,TRBV30,AWSIAGGSETEAF
14,NA,NA,TRBJ1-6,TRBV30,AWRLYGVSYNSPLH
15,few,TRBD2,TRBJ2-1,TRBV5-1,ASETSGGGRSYNEQF
10,NA,NA,TRBJ1-5,TRBV7-8,ASSPHGEPQH
10,NA,NA,TRBJ1-1,TRBV7-9,ASSYGQRKAF
14,NA,NA,TRBJ2-7,TRBV7-8,ASSLRAQRVSYEQY
13,NA,NA,TRBJ2-7,TRBV11-2,ASSSLRTSSYEQY
14,few,TRBD2,TRBJ2-7,TRBV19,ASRYTSGRGLYEQY
12,few,NA,TRBJ2-7,TRBV18,ASSPPSGTYEQY
13,NA,NA,TRBJ2-3,TRBV6-5,ASSYREPNKDTQY
13,many,NA,TRBJ1-5,TRBV7-2,ASSFTGTSNQPQH
11,NA,NA,TRBJ2-7,TRBV30,AWTADNSYEQY
12,NA,NA,TRBJ1-1,TRBV7-6,ASSPDLSGTEAF